One sample yielded the 23 T cell receptor beta chains listed below, sequenced in a study of T cell responses to AZD1222 COVID-19 vaccine. Produced via immunoSEQ multiplex PCR; TCRdb's table is partial and in-frame only. In the table there are some 150,000 clones, approximately 87% of which are singletons. The sample consisted of peripheral blood, taken 28 days after the second AZD1222 dose. These receptors came from an adult who received the AZD1222 COVID-19 vaccine.

The chain combines TRBV6-5 with TRBJ1-5, with D unresolved. V was clipped by 4 bases and J by 3 bases, with 10 bases between them. Germline lookup yields CDR1 MNHEY and CDR2 SVGAGI. The CDR3 sequence is 14 residues long. The CDR3 DNA follows: TGTGCCAGCAGTTCGTGGGGTCCCAATCAGCCCCAGCATTTT. Residues: CASSSWGPNQPQHF.

This chain joins TRBV3-1 (or the pseudogene TRBV3-2) and TRBJ1-1; D remains unclear. With 0 bases removed from V and 2 bases from J, the gap between germline ends came to 13 bases. The CDR3 spans 16 residues. The V gene's germline CDR1 is LGHDT and CDR2 YNNKEL (reference sequence). CDR3 protein: CASSQDRLRPNTEAFF. The CDR3 DNA sequence: TGTGCCAGCAGCCAAGACAGACTTCGGCCTAACACTGAAGCTTTCTTT.

The rearrangement uses TRBV5-6 and TRBJ2-1, with no clear D. The CDR3 length is 12 residues. CDR1 is SGHDT and CDR2 is YYEEEE in the germline V gene. V lost 5 bases to trimming and J lost 10 bases, with 13 bases between them. The CDR3 DNA follows: TGTGCCAGCAGTCTCCAGAGAAAAGAGCAGTTCTTC. Protein product: CASSLQRKEQFF.

For the CDR3, the DNA is TGTGCCAGCCTGTCGACCGGACAGACGGCTTATGGCTACACCTTC. Amino acid sequence: CASLSTGQTAYGYTF. V usage is TRBV19 and J usage is TRBJ1-2; D perhaps matches TRBD1 (6 bases). The V gene's germline CDR1 is LNHDA and CDR2 SQIVND (reference sequence). This CDR3 contains 15 residues. Trimming removed 9 bases at V and 5 bases at J, with 22 bases between.

This chain connects TRBV7-2 to TRBJ1-1; TRBD1 aligns across 10 bases. This CDR3 contains 15 residues. The germline CDR1 and CDR2 sequences are SGHTA and FQGNSA. V lost 3 bases, J lost 1 base, and 2 bases stayed unmatched. CDR3 amino acids: CASSFRQGANTEAFF. Here the CDR3 DNA reads TGTGCCAGCAGCTTTAGACAGGGGGCGAACACTGAAGCTTTCTTT.

The chain joins TRBV29-1 to TRBJ2-3; TRBD2 matches at 9 bases. The V gene's germline CDR1 is SQVTM and CDR2 ANQGSEA. The trim removed 3 bases at V and 1 base at J, leaving 2 bases unmatched. The CDR3 extends over 14 amino acids. In nucleotides, the CDR3 is TGCAGCGTTGAGATAGCGGGGGGCACAGATACGCAGTATTTT. The encoded protein is CSVEIAGGTDTQYF.

This chain links TRBV6-4 with TRBJ2-7, with D uncertain. In germline, CDR1 is MRHNA, CDR2 SNTAGT. Deletions cut 6 bases from V and 4 bases from J, with 7 bases between. CDR3 length equals 11 residues. The CDR3 DNA follows: TGTGCCAGCAGGGAGTATTACGAGCAGTACTTC. Protein: CASREYYEQYF.

The chain carries TRBV7-2 and TRBJ1-5, with 7 bases aligning to TRBD1. The CDR3 length is 14 residues. Unmatched junction bases numbered 6, after V lost 5 bases and J lost 5 bases. Germline assignment: CDR1 SGHTA and CDR2 FQGNSA. The CDR3 is CASSRGTDYQPQHF. The CDR3 bases are TGTGCCAGCAGCCGCGGGACAGACTATCAGCCCCAGCATTTT.

J is TRBJ2-3 and V is TRBV2; 8 nucleotides agree with TRBD1. With V trimmed by 8 bases and J by 1 base, 8 bases remained unmatched. The CDR3 runs to 15 residues. Germline CDR1 reads SNHLY; CDR2 reads FYNNEI. CDR3: CASAPTGVGTDTQYF. The CDR3 DNA reads TGTGCCAGCGCCCCGACAGGGGTGGGCACAGATACGCAGTATTTT.

This chain joins TRBV7-2 and TRBJ2-1; 10 nucleotides agree with TRBD2. This CDR3 spans 15 amino acids. J gave up 9 bases and V 2 bases, and 7 bases lay outside the gene matches. Germline loops: CDR1 SGHTA, CDR2 FQGNSA. CDR3 sequence reads: CASSLTFASGSEQFF. The CDR3 DNA sequence: TGTGCCAGCAGCTTAACTTTCGCTAGCGGGAGTGAGCAGTTCTTC.

The V call is TRBV6-1, the J call TRBJ1-5; perhaps TRBD1 as D (6 bases). CDR1 and CDR2 from the germline V gene are MNHNS and SASEGT. This CDR3 comprises 17 residues. The V gene lost 3 bases and the J gene lost 5 bases, with 20 bases spanning the gap. CDR3 nucleotide sequence: TGTGCCAGCAGTGAGAGAAACAGGGTCGGGGCTGATCAGCCCCAGCATTTT. Translating it yields CASSERNRVGADQPQHF.

This CDR3 is CASSPDPGGGNTIYF. CDR3 coding DNA: TGCGCCAGCAGCCCGGACCCGGGGGGTGGAAACACCATATATTTT. The chain has TRBV5-1 and TRBJ1-3; a possible D gene is TRBD1 (5 bases). The CDR3 covers 15 residues. V was trimmed by 4 bases and J by 3 bases, leaving 14 bases between them. Germline V CDR1 and CDR2: SGHRS, YFSETQ. The full variable domain, completed using reference TRBV5-1 and TRBJ1-3, is KAGVTQTPRYLIKTRGQQVTLSCSPISGHRSVSWYQQTPGQGLQFLFEYFSETQRNKGNFPGRFSGRQFSNSRSEMNVSTLELGDSALYLCASSPDPGGGNTIYFGEGSWLTVV.

The J gene is TRBJ1-1, the V gene TRBV5-5; 8 bases align to TRBD1. The CDR3 consists of 14 residues. Per the germline V gene, CDR1 is SGHKS and CDR2 is YYEKEE (reference sequence). The J segment lost 8 bases and the V segment lost 4 bases, leaving 10 bases of the junction unmatched. CDR3 region: CASSLTGENREAFF. In nucleotides, the CDR3 is TGTGCCAGCAGCCTGACAGGGGAAAATAGGGAAGCTTTCTTT.

A remark on this clone: Other DNA sequences in the sample encode the same CDR3. V and J are TRBV28 and TRBJ1-2; no firm D call. V lost 1 base to trimming and J lost 5 bases, with 5 bases between them. The germline V gene encodes CDR1 MDHEN and CDR2 SYDVKM. The CDR3 loop spans 12 amino acids. The CDR3 loop is CASSLSGYGYTF. In nucleotides, the CDR3 is TGTGCCAGCAGTTTATCCGGGTATGGCTACACCTTC.

The chain recombines TRBV7-2 with TRBJ2-6; a weak D match, TRBD1 (5 bases). CDR1 SGHTA and CDR2 FQGNSA come from the germline V gene. V shed 5 bases and J shed 0 bases, with 8 bases lying between them. CDR3 length equals 15 residues. The CDR3 DNA is TGTGCCAGCAGCCAGACAGTCTCTGGGGCCAACGTCCTGACTTTC. Protein product: CASSQTVSGANVLTF.

J is TRBJ2-1 and V is TRBV28; D is possibly TRBD1 (6 bases). Trimming removed 5 bases from V and 0 bases from J, with 20 bases in between. The CDR3 runs to 18 residues. Germline CDR1 reads MDHEN; CDR2 reads SYDVKM. This chain's CDR3 is CASSPTQGPLSSYNEQFF. The CDR3 DNA follows: TGTGCCAGCAGTCCGACGCAGGGGCCCCTAAGCTCCTACAATGAGCAGTTCTTC.

The CDR3 region is CSVDVGYRNGYTF. CDR3 nucleotide sequence: TGCAGCGTTGATGTCGGGTACCGGAATGGCTACACCTTC. The J gene is TRBJ1-2, the V gene TRBV29-1; no reliable D call. Germline CDR1 reads SQVTM; CDR2 reads ANQGSEA. CDR3 length: 13 amino acids. V was clipped by 3 bases and J by 6 bases, with 14 bases between them.

V usage is TRBV27 and J usage is TRBJ2-1; D call uncertain. The germline V gene encodes CDR1 MNHEY and CDR2 SMNVEV (reference sequence). V was cut by 3 bases and J by 5 bases, with 14 bases left in between. This CDR3 region has 15 residues. CDR3 sequence (DNA): TGTGCCAGCAGTTTTAAGCCTCGCCAAGACAATGAGCAGTTCTTC. Amino acids: CASSFKPRQDNEQFF.

V is TRBV14 and J is TRBJ2-2, with 7 bases identical to TRBD1. The germline V gene encodes CDR1 SGHDN and CDR2 FVKESK. With 4 bases clipped from V and 5 bases from J, the junction kept 4 bases outside the gene matches. The CDR3 consists of 14 residues. CDR3 protein: CASSLETGTGELFF. The CDR3 DNA is TGTGCCAGCAGCCTTGAGACAGGGACCGGGGAGCTGTTTTTT.

This chain uses TRBV5-5 with TRBJ2-7; possibly TRBD1 for D (6 bases). V was shortened by 3 bases and J by 3 bases, with 13 bases between the two germline ends. Germline CDR1 SGHKS, CDR2 YYEKEE (reference sequence). The CDR3 sequence is 14 residues long. CDR3 in amino acids: CASSSGQKNYEQYF. CDR3 sequence (DNA): TGTGCCAGCAGCTCCGGACAGAAGAACTACGAGCAGTACTTC.

The rearrangement uses TRBV30 and TRBJ1-1, with 9 bases aligning to TRBD1. The CDR3 has 15 amino acids. V trimming: 2 bases; J trimming: 1 base; junction bases outside the gene matches: 5. The germline gives CDR1 GTSNPN, CDR2 SVGIG (reference sequence). CDR3 sequence (DNA): TGTGCCTGGAGTACTTGGGGACAGGGGAACACTGAAGCTTTCTTT. Its translation: CAWSTWGQGNTEAFF.

The gene calls are TRBV4-1 and TRBJ1-2; tentative D call: TRBD1 (5 bases). Germline lookup yields CDR1 MGHRA and CDR2 YSYEKL. Between the trimmed V and J ends, which lost 3 bases and 4 bases, there was a span of 9 bases. The CDR3 spans 13 residues. The CDR3 sequence: CASSQGGGYGYTF. For the CDR3, the DNA is TGCGCCAGCAGCCAGGGGGGTGGCTATGGCTACACCTTC.

As concerns this clone: At one boundary the junction diverges from the germline segment, which might be a read error. Written as DNA, the CDR3 is TGTGCTAGCAGCTTACCAGGACCCCACAATGAGCAGTTCTTC. Amino acids: CASSLPGPHNEQFF. The V gene is TRBV7-7, the J gene TRBJ2-1; unclear D gene. The CDR3 sequence is 14 residues long. Germline assignment: CDR1 SSHAT and CDR2 FNYEAQ (reference sequence).